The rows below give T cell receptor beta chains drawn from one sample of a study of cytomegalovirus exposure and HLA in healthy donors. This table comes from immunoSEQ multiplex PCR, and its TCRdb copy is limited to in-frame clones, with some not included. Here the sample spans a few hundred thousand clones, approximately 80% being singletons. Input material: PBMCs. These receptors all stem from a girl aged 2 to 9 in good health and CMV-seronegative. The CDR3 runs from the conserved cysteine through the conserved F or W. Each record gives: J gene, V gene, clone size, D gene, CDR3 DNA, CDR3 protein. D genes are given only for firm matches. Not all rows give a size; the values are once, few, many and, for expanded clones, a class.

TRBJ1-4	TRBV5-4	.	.	TGTGCCAGCAGCTTGGCGGGCGGGAGGGGTGAAAAACTGTTTTTT	CASSLAGGRGEKLFF
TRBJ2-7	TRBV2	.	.	TGTGCCAGCAGTTATAAGAGTTCCTACGAGCAGTACTTC	CASSYKSSYEQYF
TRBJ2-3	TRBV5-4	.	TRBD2	TGTGCCAGCAGCTCGTTAGCGGGGGTCTCAGATACGCAGTATTTT	CASSSLAGVSDTQYF
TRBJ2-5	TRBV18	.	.	TGTGCCAGCTCACCAGGTCGGAACGGACTCGGGACCCAGTACTTC	CASSPGRNGLGTQYF
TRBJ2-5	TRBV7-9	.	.	TGTGCCAGCAGCTTACCTAGTTTTGGGCAAGAGACCCAGTACTTC	CASSLPSFGQETQYF
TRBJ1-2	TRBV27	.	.	TGTGCCAGCAGGTCGGGAGGGGTAGATGGCTACACCTTC	CASRSGGVDGYTF
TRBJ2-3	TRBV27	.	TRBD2	TGTGCCAGCGCGCGGGGATTTAGCGGGAAAACCACAGATACGCAGTATTTT	CASARGFSGKTTDTQYF
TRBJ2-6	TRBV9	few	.	TGTGCCGGACTGTCTGGGGCCAACGTCCTGACTTTC	CAGLSGANVLTF
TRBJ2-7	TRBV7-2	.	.	TGTGCCAGCAAGGCAGGGGTATCCTACGAGCAGTACTTC	CASKAGVSYEQYF
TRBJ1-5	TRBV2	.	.	TGTGCCAGCAGCCGTGGACAGCAAGACAATCAGCCCCAGCATTTT	CASSRGQQDNQPQHF
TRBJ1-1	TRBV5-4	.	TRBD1	TGTGCCAGCACAACCGGACAGGGTCTGAACACTGAAGCTTTCTTT	CASTTGQGLNTEAFF